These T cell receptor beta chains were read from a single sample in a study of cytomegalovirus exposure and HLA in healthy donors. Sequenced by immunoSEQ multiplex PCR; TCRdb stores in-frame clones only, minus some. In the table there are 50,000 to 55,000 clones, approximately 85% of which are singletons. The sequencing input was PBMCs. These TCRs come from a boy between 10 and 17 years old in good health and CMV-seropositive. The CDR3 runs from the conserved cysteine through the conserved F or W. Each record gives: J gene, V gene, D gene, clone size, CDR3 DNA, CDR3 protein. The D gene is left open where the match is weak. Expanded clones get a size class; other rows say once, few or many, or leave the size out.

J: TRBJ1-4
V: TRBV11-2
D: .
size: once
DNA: TGTGCCAGCAGCTCCCCGGGTAATGAAAAACTGTTTTTT
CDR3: CASSSPGNEKLFF

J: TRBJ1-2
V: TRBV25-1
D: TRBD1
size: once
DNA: TGTGCCAGCAGTGGATGGGACAGCATCTATGGCTACACCTTC
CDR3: CASSGWDSIYGYTF

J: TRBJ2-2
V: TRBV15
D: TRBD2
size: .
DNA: TGTGCCACGGGACTAGCGGGGGCCGCGAACACCGGGGAGCTGTTTTTT
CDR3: CATGLAGAANTGELFF

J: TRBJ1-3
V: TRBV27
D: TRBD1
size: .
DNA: TGTGCCAGCGGCCAGGGGGCGGACACCATATATTTT
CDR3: CASGQGADTIYF

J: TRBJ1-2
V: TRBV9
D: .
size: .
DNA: TGTGCCAGCAGCGTAGACTTCTATGGCTACACCTTC
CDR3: CASSVDFYGYTF

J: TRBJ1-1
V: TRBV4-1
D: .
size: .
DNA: TGCGCCAGCAGCCCTCAGTCCGGGGGCACTGAAGCTTTCTTT
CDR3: CASSPQSGGTEAFF

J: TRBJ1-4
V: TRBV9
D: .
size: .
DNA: TGTGCCAGCAGCGTAGCGAACAGGGCGAATGAAAAACTGTTTTTT
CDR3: CASSVANRANEKLFF

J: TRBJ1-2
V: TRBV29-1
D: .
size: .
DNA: TGCAGCGCGAGTACAGGGTACTATGGCTACACCTTC
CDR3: CSASTGYYGYTF

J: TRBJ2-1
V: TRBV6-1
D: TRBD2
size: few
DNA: TGTGCCAGCAGTGGTGGCGGGGGGGTTGGGGATGAGCAGTTCTTC
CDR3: CASSGGGGVGDEQFF

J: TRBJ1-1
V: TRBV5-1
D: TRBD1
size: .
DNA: TGCGCCAGCAGCGCGACCGGGACAGGGGGAATGGTTGAAGCTTTCTTT
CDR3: CASSATGTGGMVEAFF

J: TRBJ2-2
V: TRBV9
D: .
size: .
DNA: TGTGCCAGCAGCTCCGGGGGCACCGGGGAGCTGTTTTTT
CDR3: CASSSGGTGELFF

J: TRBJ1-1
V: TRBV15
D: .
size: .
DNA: TGTGCCACCAGCCCCGGGTCCGTTGAGACTGAAGCTTTCTTT
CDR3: CATSPGSVETEAFF

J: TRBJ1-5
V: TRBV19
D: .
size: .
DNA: TGTGCCAGTAGTGCGGCTCCTACTGTAAATCAGCCCCAGCATTTT
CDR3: CASSAAPTVNQPQHF